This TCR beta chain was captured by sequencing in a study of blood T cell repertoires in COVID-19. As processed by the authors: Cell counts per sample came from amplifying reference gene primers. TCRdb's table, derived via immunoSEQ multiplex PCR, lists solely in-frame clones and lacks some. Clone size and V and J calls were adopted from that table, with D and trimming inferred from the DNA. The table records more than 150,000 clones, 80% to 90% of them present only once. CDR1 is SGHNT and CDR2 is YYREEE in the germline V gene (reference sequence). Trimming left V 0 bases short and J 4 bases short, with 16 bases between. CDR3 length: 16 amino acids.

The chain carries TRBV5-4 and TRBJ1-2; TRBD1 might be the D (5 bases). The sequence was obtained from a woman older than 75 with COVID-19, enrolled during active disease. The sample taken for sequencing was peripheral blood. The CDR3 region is CASSLGGSPRGYGYTF. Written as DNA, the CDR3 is TGTGCCAGCAGCTTGGGGGGCTCCCCGCGGGGCTATGGCTACACCTTC.